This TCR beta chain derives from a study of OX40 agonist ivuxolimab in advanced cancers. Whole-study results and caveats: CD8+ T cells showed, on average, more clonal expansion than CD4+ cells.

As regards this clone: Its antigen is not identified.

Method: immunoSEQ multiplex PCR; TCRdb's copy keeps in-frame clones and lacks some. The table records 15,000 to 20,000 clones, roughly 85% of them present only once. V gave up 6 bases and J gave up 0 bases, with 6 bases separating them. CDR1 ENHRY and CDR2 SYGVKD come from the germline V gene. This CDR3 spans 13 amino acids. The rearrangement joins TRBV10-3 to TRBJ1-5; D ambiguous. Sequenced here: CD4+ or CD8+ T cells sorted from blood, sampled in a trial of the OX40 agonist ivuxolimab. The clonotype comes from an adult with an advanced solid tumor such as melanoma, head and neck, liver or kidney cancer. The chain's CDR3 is CAIRALSNQPQHF. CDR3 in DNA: TGTGCCATCAGGGCGCTTAGCAATCAGCCCCAGCATTTT.